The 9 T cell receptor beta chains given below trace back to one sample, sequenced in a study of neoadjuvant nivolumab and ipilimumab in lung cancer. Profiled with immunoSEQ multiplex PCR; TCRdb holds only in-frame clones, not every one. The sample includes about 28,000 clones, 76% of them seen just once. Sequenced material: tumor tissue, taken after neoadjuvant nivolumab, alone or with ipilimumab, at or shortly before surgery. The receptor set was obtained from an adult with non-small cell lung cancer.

The DNA for the CDR3 is TGTGCCAGCAGTCCTCAGGGAAATGAGCAGTTCTTC. The encoded protein is CASSPQGNEQFF. The chain employs TRBV2 and TRBJ2-1, with D possibly TRBD1 on 5 matching bases. The CDR3 runs to 12 residues. V shed 5 bases and J shed 7 bases, with 9 bases lying between them. Germline loops: CDR1 SNHLY, CDR2 FYNNEI.

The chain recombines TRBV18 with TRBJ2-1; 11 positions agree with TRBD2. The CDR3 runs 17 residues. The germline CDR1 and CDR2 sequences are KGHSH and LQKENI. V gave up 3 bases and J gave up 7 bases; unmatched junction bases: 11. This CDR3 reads CASSPVTSGGTRNEQFF. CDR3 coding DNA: TGTGCCAGCTCACCGGTTACTAGCGGGGGAACCCGGAATGAGCAGTTCTTC. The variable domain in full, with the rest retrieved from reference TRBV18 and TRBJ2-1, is NAGVMQNPRHLVRRRGQEARLRCSPMKGHSHVYWYRQLPEEGLKFMVYLQKENIIDESGMPKERFSAEFPKEGPSILRIQQVVRGDSAAYFCASSPVTSGGTRNEQFFGPGTRLTVL.

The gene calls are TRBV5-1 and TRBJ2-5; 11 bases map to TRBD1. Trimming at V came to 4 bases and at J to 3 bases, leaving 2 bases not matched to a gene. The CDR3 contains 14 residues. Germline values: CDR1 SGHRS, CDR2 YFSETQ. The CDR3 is CASSMGQGEETQYF. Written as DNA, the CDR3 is TGCGCCAGCAGCATGGGACAGGGGGAAGAGACCCAGTACTTC.

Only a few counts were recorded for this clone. CDR3 in DNA: TGTGCCAGCAGCGCCACGACAGGGGGCTTTTACGAGCAGTACTTC. Translation: CASSATTGGFYEQYF. V usage is TRBV5-6 and J usage is TRBJ2-7; 10 positions agree with TRBD1. The germline CDR1 and CDR2 sequences are SGHDT and YYEEEE. Losses at the gene ends were 4 bases for V and 4 bases for J; bases not matched to a gene: 8. The CDR3 is 15 amino acids.

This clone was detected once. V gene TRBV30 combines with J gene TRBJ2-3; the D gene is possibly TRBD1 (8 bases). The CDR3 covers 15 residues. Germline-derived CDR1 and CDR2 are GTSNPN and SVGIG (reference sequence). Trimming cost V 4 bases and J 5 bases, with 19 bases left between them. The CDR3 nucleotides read TGTGCCTGGAAGTTGGCGGACAGGGAGGGAGATACGCAGTATTTT. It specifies CAWKLADREGDTQYF.

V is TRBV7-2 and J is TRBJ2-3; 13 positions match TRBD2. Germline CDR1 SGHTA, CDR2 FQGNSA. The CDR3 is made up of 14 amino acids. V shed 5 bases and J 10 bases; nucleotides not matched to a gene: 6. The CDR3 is CASSPRTSGGAQYF. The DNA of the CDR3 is TGTGCCAGCAGCCCTCGGACTAGCGGGGGAGCGCAGTATTTT.

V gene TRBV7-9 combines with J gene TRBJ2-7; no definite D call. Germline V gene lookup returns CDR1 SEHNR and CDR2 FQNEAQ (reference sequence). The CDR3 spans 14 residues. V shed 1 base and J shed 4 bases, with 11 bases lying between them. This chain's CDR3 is CASSLGAPVYEQYF. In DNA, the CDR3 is TGTGCCAGCAGCTTAGGGGCACCCGTATACGAGCAGTACTTC.

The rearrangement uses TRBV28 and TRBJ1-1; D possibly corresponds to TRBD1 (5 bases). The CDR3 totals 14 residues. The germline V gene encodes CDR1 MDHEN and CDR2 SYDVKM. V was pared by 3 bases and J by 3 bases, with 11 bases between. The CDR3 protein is CASSLLGRDTEAFF. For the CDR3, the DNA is TGTGCCAGCAGTTTGTTGGGACGGGACACTGAAGCTTTCTTT. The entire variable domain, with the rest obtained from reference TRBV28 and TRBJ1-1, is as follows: DVKVTQSSRYLVKRTGEKVFLECVQDMDHENMFWYRQDPGLGLRLIYFSYDVKMKEKGDIPEGYSVSREKKERFSLILESASTNQTSMYLCASSLLGRDTEAFFGQGTRLTVV.

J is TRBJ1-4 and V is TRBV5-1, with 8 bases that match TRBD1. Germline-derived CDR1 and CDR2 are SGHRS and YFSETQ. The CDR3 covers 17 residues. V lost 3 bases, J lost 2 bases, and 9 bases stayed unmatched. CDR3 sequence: CASSWGTGQGTNEKLFF. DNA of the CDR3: TGCGCCAGCAGCTGGGGGACAGGCCAGGGGACTAATGAAAAACTGTTTTTT.